Following are 6 T cell receptor beta chains from one sample sequenced in a study of blood T cell repertoires in COVID-19. Produced via immunoSEQ multiplex PCR; TCRdb's table is partial and in-frame only. The sample lists around 330,000 clones; around 86% were seen once. Sequenced: PBMCs or T cells enriched from blood (not recorded which). Source of these receptors: a man aged 55 to 70 who had recovered from COVID-19.

The chain joins TRBV19 to TRBJ2-3, with TRBD1 as a possible D gene (6 bases). The CDR3 extends over 15 amino acids. CDR1 and CDR2 (germline): LNHDA, SQIVND (reference sequence). Deletions cut 0 bases from V and 0 bases from J, with 7 bases between. The CDR3 DNA follows: TGTGCCAGTAGTATAGATCAGGGGAGCACAGATACGCAGTATTTT. Its protein is CASSIDQGSTDTQYF.

Remarks on this clone: Other DNA sequences in this specimen translate into the identical CDR3. The chain recombines TRBV2 with TRBJ2-7, with TRBD1 matching over 11 bases. Germline V gives CDR1 SNHLY, CDR2 FYNNEI. V lost 5 bases to trimming and J lost 4 bases; unmatched junction nucleotides: 4. The CDR3 is 14 amino acids. Here the CDR3 DNA reads TGTGCCAGCAGTACTGGACAGGGGGCTTACGAGCAGTACTTC. Amino acids: CASSTGQGAYEQYF.

The chain joins TRBV9 to TRBJ2-7, with 7 nucleotides matching TRBD1. Germline V CDR1 and CDR2: SGDLS, YYNGEE. Trimming at V came to 4 bases and at J to 2 bases, leaving 6 bases not matched to a gene. The CDR3 is 14 amino acids. CDR3 bases: TGTGCCAGCAGCCCGTGGACAGGTACCTACGAGCAGTACTTC. Its translation: CASSPWTGTYEQYF.

The chain joins TRBV7-9 to TRBJ2-7; possibly TRBD2 for D (6 bases). Trimming took 2 bases from V and 2 from J, leaving 16 bases between them. The CDR3 spans 16 residues. CDR1 SEHNR and CDR2 FQNEAQ come from the germline V gene (reference sequence). The CDR3 sequence is CASSLWSRAGTYEQYF. For the CDR3, the DNA is TGTGCCAGCAGCTTATGGTCTCGGGCGGGAACCTACGAGCAGTACTTC.

The CDR3 DNA reads TGCGCCAGCAGCTTGACCCCCGCAGGGGGCAGTGAAAAACTGTTTTTT. It is translated as CASSLTPAGGSEKLFF. The V call is TRBV5-1, the J call TRBJ1-4; 8 bases map to TRBD1. The CDR3 runs to 16 residues. Germline V lookup: CDR1 SGHRS, CDR2 YFSETQ. V shed 1 base, J shed 7 bases, and the junction held 9 bases outside the gene matches.

The genes are TRBV2 and TRBJ2-1, with 7 bases lining up with TRBD2. This CDR3 region has 13 residues. J was trimmed by 7 bases and V by 2 bases; bases with no gene match: 2. Germline CDR1 reads SNHLY; CDR2 reads FYNNEI. CDR3 coding DNA: TGTGCCAGCAGTGAAAGGGAGGGGAATGAGCAGTTCTTC. Its protein product is CASSEREGNEQFF.